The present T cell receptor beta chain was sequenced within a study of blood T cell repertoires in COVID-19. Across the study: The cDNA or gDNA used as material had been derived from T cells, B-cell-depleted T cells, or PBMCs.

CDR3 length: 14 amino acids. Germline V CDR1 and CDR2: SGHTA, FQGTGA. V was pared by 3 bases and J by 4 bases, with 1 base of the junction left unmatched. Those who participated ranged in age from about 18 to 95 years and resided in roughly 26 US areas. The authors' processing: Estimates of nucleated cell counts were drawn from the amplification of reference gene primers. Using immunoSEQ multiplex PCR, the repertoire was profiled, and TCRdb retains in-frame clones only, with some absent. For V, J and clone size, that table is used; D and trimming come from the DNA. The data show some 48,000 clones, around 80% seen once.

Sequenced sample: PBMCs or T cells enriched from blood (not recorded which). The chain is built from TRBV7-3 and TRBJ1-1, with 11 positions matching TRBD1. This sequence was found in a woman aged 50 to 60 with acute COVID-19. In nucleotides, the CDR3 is TGTGCCAGCAGCTTTGGGACAGGGGGCACTGAAGCTTTCTTT. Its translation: CASSFGTGGTEAFF.